The clone carrying this T cell receptor beta chain was seen at least ten times. Its specificity is not known. This sample was included in a study of Graves' ophthalmopathy and Graves' hyperthyroidism. Germline loops: CDR1 SGHAT, CDR2 FQNNGV. V lost 5 bases to trimming and J lost 8 bases; unmatched junction nucleotides: 6. The CDR3 is 13 amino acids. Notes on the study in general: Classification of ophthalmopathy versus stable hyperthyroidism by a 13-signature model yielded about 90% sensitivity and roughly 81% specificity.

With a duration under 3 months, ophthalmopathy in the donors showed moderate-to-severe activity, CAS ≥3 and NOSPECS ≥4. Beta-chain TCR CDR3 regions were amplified from RNA transcripts. The first-round RT-PCR employed HTBI primers together with the Qiagen OneStep RT-PCR kit. A multiplex PCR was then performed as the second round. TCRdb called the multiplex PCR reads again in MiXCR, with one record for every CDR3 protein. The sample carries around 470,000 distinct CDR3 sequences, roughly 14% recorded once. The sequencing sample was made of blood. The receptor's source is a woman aged 25 to 45 with Graves' ophthalmopathy. This sequence joins TRBV11-2 and TRBJ2-4; 7 bases map to TRBD1. CDR3 loop: CASSKTGTHIQYF. In DNA, the CDR3 is TGTGCCAGCAGCAAGACAGGGACCCACATTCAGTACTTC.